This T cell receptor (beta chain) was observed in a study of T cells in Graves' hyperthyroidism and ophthalmopathy (dated by TCRdb to between 2017 and 2020). The study in broad terms: Peripheral blood was sampled at the time of initial diagnosis, prior to any treatment. After sampling, hyperthyroidism patients received methimazole starting at 30 mg daily, and ophthalmopathy patients received high-dose intravenous methylprednisolone. Whether ophthalmopathy could be predicted prospectively was tested in an independent validation cohort made up of fewer than 20 hyperthyroidism patients plus 17 patients who later progressed to ophthalmopathy. To identify TCR V-J signatures that set the groups apart, the researchers used a discovery cohort of 90 to 100 patients, made up of fewer than 50 with Graves' ophthalmopathy and about 59 with stable Graves' hyperthyroidism. For training and testing, the 80 to 100 patients in the discovery cohort were randomly divided in a 7:3 ratio. According to the paper, TCR Vbeta CDR3 sequencing was carried out on 120 to 150 peripheral blood samples, which came from over 40 ophthalmopathy, around 74 hyperthyroidism and roughly 17 progressor patients. The study also compared thyroid tissue and blood T-cell repertoires from several Graves' hyperthyroidism patients. Findings and caveats that apply to the study as a whole: A model built on a 13 V-J signature distinguished ophthalmopathy from stable hyperthyroidism, reaching about 88% sensitivity and approximately 83% specificity in cross-validation and 80%/75% in testing. Sample size was not statistically predetermined, and investigators were not blinded to group allocation. In validation, the model predicted progression to ophthalmopathy a median of about 6.5 months before onset, with over 55% sensitivity and 72.22% specificity. Blood samples also contained most of the expanded thyroid clonotypes (frequency above 0.001), which suggests that blood repertoires may reflect thyroid immune responses.

TCR beta CDR3 regions were amplified from RNA transcripts. A first-round RT-PCR of the TCR CDR3 used the HTBI primer set with the Qiagen OneStep RT-PCR kit. Libraries were constructed in a second round of multiplex PCR, after which size selection and purification were performed. The libraries were sequenced on an Illumina HiSeq2000 using paired-end 100 bp reads. Under the source paper's analysis protocol: SOAPnuke was used to process the raw data, throwing out any read that contained adapters or uncalled bases, had a mean Phred below 15, or lacked an exact constant-primer or identifier match. COPE v1.2.5 was used to merge high-quality paired reads, and clonotypes were defined as unique nucleotide sequences. Clonotypes were aligned to IMGT TRBV, TRBD and TRBJ reference segments using MiTCR v1.1. Only V-J combinations with frequency above 0.0001, covering about 99% of repertoires, were analysed. A TCS score was defined as the ratio between F50 (clonal expansion) and ExV (chaos), using BLOSUM62-based TCRdist between CDR3 peptides within each V-J. Welch's t-statistics and random forest reduced around 520 V-J features to 13, which were used in a naive Bayes classifier (R e1071). Clones were called with MiXCR by TCRdb after fastp trimmed the public reads at Q25, and only in-frame beta chains were retained. Every distinct CDR3 protein forms one entry, paired with its most common genes and DNA. For this entry, the V and J calls and clone size follow TCRdb and not the study's own pipeline. The sample has under 450,000 distinct CDR3 sequences on record, roughly 14% of them singletons. The leading ten clones occupy around 7% of the sample.

Stable Graves' hyperthyroidism was defined as no progression to ophthalmopathy during 18 months of follow-up. Hyperthyroidism patients were newly diagnosed, with disease duration under 2 months, and aged 18 to 65 years. Patients with uncontrolled infections, other autoimmune diseases, pregnancy or lactation were excluded. Clinical symptoms, serum thyroxine and TRAb, thyroid ultrasound, and orbital computed tomography formed the basis for the diagnoses. PBMCs were separated from 7.5 to 10 ml of fresh peripheral blood using Ficoll-Paque density gradient centrifugation. Total RNA was extracted using Trizol reagent, and RNA quality was assessed on an Agilent 2100 Bioanalyzer. V lost 1 base and J lost 8 bases, and the count of bases not matched to a germline gene is 4. The CDR3 spans 15 residues, from the cysteine through the phenylalanine. The only DNA kept is the CDR3, 45 bases in frame from the first base. CDR1 LGHDT and CDR2 YNNKEL are derived from the germline V gene (reference sequence).

This clonotype came up many times. It lacks a known antigen. No base quality values were provided; no much bigger clone lies one nucleotide off. The source is a young woman with Graves' hyperthyroidism. The sample taken for sequencing was blood. In this chain, TRBV3-1 is recombined with TRBJ1-4; 10 central nucleotides agree with TRBD1. The CDR3: CASSQAGTGEEKLFF. The nucleotides are TGTGCCAGCAGCCAAGCAGGGACAGGGGAGGAAAAACTGTTTTTT.